This record concerns one TCR beta chain sequence. Original processing notes: Reference gene primers were amplified, and this amplification served to estimate nucleated cell counts. Measured with immunoSEQ multiplex PCR; TCRdb has only the in-frame clones, and not every one. That table supplies the V and J calls and clone size; D and trimming were determined from the DNA. The sample lists 200,000 to 300,000 clones; about 80% were seen once. These data belong to a study of blood T cell repertoires in COVID-19. Turning to the study itself: Italy, Spain and the United States were the sources of the convalescent and acute COVID-19 samples. PBMCs, B-cell-depleted T cells, or T cells were the source of the cDNA or gDNA that made up the material.

Germline assignment: CDR1 MGHRA and CDR2 YSYEKL. The CDR3 is made up of 17 amino acids. V was trimmed by 0 bases and J by 0 bases, leaving 14 bases between them. The chain combines TRBV4-1 with TRBJ1-1, with unresolved D. This sequence originates from a woman of 80 years or more with acute or convalescent COVID-19. Source material: peripheral blood. The CDR3 region is CASSQDGRDFMNTEAFF. CDR3 sequence (DNA): TGCGCCAGCAGCCAAGACGGGCGGGATTTTATGAACACTGAAGCTTTCTTT.